One TCR beta chain is described in this entry. Its cognate antigen is unknown. The data stem from a study of T cells in Graves' hyperthyroidism and ophthalmopathy. Whole-study context: The blood sample was taken at first diagnosis, before treatment began.

There are 15 residues in the CDR3. V was clipped by 7 bases and J by 0 bases; unmatched bases: 6. The germline gives CDR1 MNHNS, CDR2 SASEGT. Graves' hyperthyroidism was deemed stable given no ophthalmopathy progression within 18 months. It was RNA transcripts that yielded the amplified TCR beta CDR3 regions. HTBI primers were the set used in a first-round RT-PCR of the TCR CDR3. TCRdb re-called the multiplex PCR reads through MiXCR, storing one row per CDR3 protein. The table shows a few hundred thousand distinct CDR3 sequences, with roughly 15% occurring only once. Overall study results and limits: Before onset, ophthalmopathy was predicted by the model a median approximately 6.7 months earlier.

The chain recombines TRBV6-1 with TRBJ1-5, with 7 bases that match TRBD1. The receptor was derived from a woman between 18 and 29 years old with Graves' hyperthyroidism. The specimen was blood. The CDR3 here is CASKTGAHSNQPQHF. Here the CDR3 DNA reads TGTGCCAGCAAAACAGGGGCTCATAGCAATCAGCCCCAGCATTTT.